These 19 T cell receptor beta chains were sequenced from one sample in a study of blood T cell repertoires in COVID-19. The protocol was immunoSEQ multiplex PCR, while the TCRdb copy is restricted to in-frame clones and leaves out a portion. The sample yields a few hundred thousand clones, over 75% seen once. The sample comprised peripheral blood. These receptors were collected from a man in his thirties or forties who had recovered from COVID-19.

V usage is TRBV19 and J usage is TRBJ1-1; a possible D gene is TRBD1 (6 bases). Germline V gene data show CDR1 as LNHDA and CDR2 as SQIVND (reference sequence). The CDR3 is made up of 15 amino acids. Trimming cost V 6 bases and J 0 bases, with 14 bases left between them. The CDR3 spells CASRLTGMLNTEAFF. CDR3 sequence (DNA): TGTGCCAGTAGACTTACAGGGATGTTGAACACTGAAGCTTTCTTT. The whole variable domain, remainder taken from reference TRBV19 and TRBJ1-1, is DGGITQSPKYLFRKEGQNVTLSCEQNLNHDAMYWYRQDPGQGLRLIYYSQIVNDFQKGDIAEGYSVSREKKESFPLTVTSAQKNPTAFYLCASRLTGMLNTEAFFGQGTRLTVV.

The gene calls are TRBV5-6 and TRBJ1-1, with 10 nucleotides matching TRBD1. CDR1 and CDR2 (germline): SGHDT, YYEEEE. The CDR3 is made up of 15 amino acids. V was clipped by 4 bases and J by 4 bases; unmatched bases: 7. The CDR3 coding sequence is TGTGCCAGCAGCCCCGTAGGACAGGGGGGCACTGAAGCTTTCTTT. Its protein product is CASSPVGQGGTEAFF.

This clone was detected only a few times. The V and J genes are TRBV11-2 and TRBJ1-6, with D tentatively TRBD1 (5 bases). The ends were cut back, 5 bases at V and 7 bases at J, with 12 bases in the middle. Germline CDR1 reads SGHAT; CDR2 reads FQNNGV. The CDR3 consists of 14 residues. The CDR3 reads CASSRQFTNSPLHF. DNA of the CDR3: TGTGCCAGCAGCCGACAGTTTACGAATTCACCCCTCCACTTT.

The chain couples TRBV9 to TRBJ2-2; D is unclear. Germline values: CDR1 SGDLS, CDR2 YYNGEE. Deletions cut 0 bases from V and 1 base from J, with 7 bases between. The CDR3 consists of 15 residues. The CDR3 loop is CASSVEWLNTGELFF. The CDR3 region has the DNA TGTGCCAGCAGCGTAGAGTGGCTGAACACCGGGGAGCTGTTTTTT.

This chain links TRBV3-1 (or the pseudogene TRBV3-2) with TRBJ1-1, with D possibly TRBD1 on 5 matching bases. Germline V lookup: CDR1 LGHDT, CDR2 YNNKEL (reference sequence). The CDR3 is 15 residues long. Trimming removed 1 base at V and 4 bases at J, with 13 bases between. This CDR3 reads CASSQVREGPTEAFF. The CDR3 DNA follows: TGTGCCAGCAGCCAAGTAAGGGAGGGACCCACTGAAGCTTTCTTT.

This clone showed up just once. The J gene is TRBJ2-5, the V gene TRBV18, with TRBD1 matching 7 bases. The trim removed 6 bases at V and 4 bases at J, leaving 8 bases unmatched. Per germline, CDR1 KGHSH and CDR2 LQKENI. The CDR3 has 14 residues. This CDR3 reads CASSPGQDRETQYF. The CDR3 DNA reads TGTGCCAGCTCTCCCGGACAGGACCGAGAGACCCAGTACTTC.

The V and J genes are TRBV5-4 and TRBJ2-2; 14 nucleotides align to TRBD2. This CDR3 is built from 18 residues. Unmatched junction bases numbered 11, after V lost 7 bases and J lost 3 bases. Per the germline V gene, CDR1 is SGHNT and CDR2 is YYREEE (reference sequence). Here the CDR3 reads CASAERTSGGRYTGELFF. CDR3 nucleotide sequence: TGTGCCAGCGCTGAGAGGACTAGCGGGGGGCGGTACACCGGGGAGCTGTTTTTT.

The V gene is TRBV7-2, the J gene TRBJ1-1; D possibly corresponds to TRBD1 (6 bases). Germline CDR1 reads SGHTA; CDR2 reads FQGNSA. V was pared by 5 bases and J by 1 base, with 14 bases between. This CDR3 comprises 15 residues. CDR3 loop: CASSASGTKNTEAFF. In DNA form, the CDR3 reads TGTGCCAGCAGCGCCTCCGGGACAAAGAACACTGAAGCTTTCTTT.

This clone is a singleton in its sample. The chain employs TRBV6-2 or TRBV6-3 and TRBJ2-3; D ambiguous. The V gene lost 6 bases and the J gene lost 1 base, with 20 bases spanning the gap. CDR1 is MNHEY, CDR2 SVGEGT, per germline. The CDR3 runs to 17 residues. This CDR3 is CASSPQYRPEGTDTQYF. The CDR3 DNA reads TGTGCCAGCAGCCCTCAATACCGGCCCGAGGGCACAGATACGCAGTATTTT.

The chain recombines TRBV5-4 with TRBJ1-1; D unclear. V lost 7 bases and J lost 12, with 16 bases in between. This CDR3 contains 11 residues. CDR1 is SGHNT, CDR2 YYREEE, per germline (reference sequence). The CDR3 region is CASGPDHQPFF. The CDR3 DNA reads TGTGCCAGCGGGCCTGATCACCAACCTTTCTTT.

The J gene is TRBJ2-1, the V gene TRBV13; D is possibly TRBD1 (8 bases). With 5 bases removed from V and 7 bases from J, the gap between germline ends came to 15 bases. CDR1 PRHDT and CDR2 FYEKMQ come from the germline V gene (reference sequence). The CDR3 sequence is 14 residues long. CDR3 nucleotide sequence: TGTGCCAGCAGCACCGGACAGGGAGGGAATGAGCAGTTCTTC. Encoded protein: CASSTGQGGNEQFF.

This clone came up a few times. This CDR3 reads CASMGQGIDGYTF. CDR3 bases: TGTGCCAGCATGGGACAGGGTATCGATGGCTACACCTTC. The V and J genes are TRBV2 and TRBJ1-2; 9 bases are a match to TRBD1. From germline, CDR1 is SNHLY and CDR2 FYNNEI. The CDR3 extends over 13 amino acids. The V and J ends lost 7 bases and 6 bases, in that order; junction bases with no gene match: 6.

This clone was recorded at least ten times. The chain has TRBV25-1 and TRBJ2-4, with 7 bases lining up with TRBD1. This CDR3 spans 13 amino acids. Germline CDR1 MGHDK, CDR2 SYGVNS. With 5 bases clipped from V and 5 bases from J, the junction kept 3 bases outside the gene matches. This chain's CDR3 is CASSPGTENIQYF. The CDR3 region has the DNA TGTGCCAGCAGTCCAGGGACAGAAAACATTCAGTACTTC.

This clone was counted once. The chain combines TRBV6-5 with TRBJ1-4, with 7 bases that match TRBD1. This CDR3 has 13 amino acids. Germline values: CDR1 MNHEY, CDR2 SVGAGI. The junction had 6 bases not matched to a gene; V was cut back by 6 bases and J by 8 bases. CDR3 sequence (DNA): TGTGCCAGCAGGCACAAGGGGGCCGAAAAACTGTTTTTT. Its protein is CASRHKGAEKLFF.

The chain combines TRBV7-2 with TRBJ1-1; D possibly corresponds to TRBD1 (6 bases). The CDR3 has 14 residues. Germline CDR1 SGHTA, CDR2 FQGNSA. Trimming took 5 bases from V and 4 from J, leaving 14 bases between them. In DNA, the CDR3 is TGTGCCAGCAGCACACAGGGAGTTGGCACTGAAGCTTTCTTT. Its translation: CASSTQGVGTEAFF. The full variable domain, with the rest looked up from reference TRBV7-2 and TRBJ1-1, is GAGVSQSPSNKVTEKGKDVELRCDPISGHTALYWYRQSLGQGLEFLIYFQGNSAPDKSGLPSDRFSAERTGGSVSTLTIQRTQQEDSAVYLCASSTQGVGTEAFFGQGTRLTVV.

This clone was seen just once. The gene calls are TRBV7-9 and TRBJ1-3, with a possible D match to TRBD1 (5 bases). The CDR3 contains 15 residues. Trimming pared 3 bases from V and 0 bases from J, leaving 9 bases between. The germline V gene has CDR1 SEHNR and CDR2 FQNEAQ (reference sequence). CDR3 DNA sequence: TGTGCCAGCAGCTTCGGGGGGGTCTCTGGAAACACCATATATTTT. As protein: CASSFGGVSGNTIYF.

The genes are TRBV25-1 and TRBJ1-6; 9 bases fit TRBD1. This CDR3 is built from 16 residues. Trimming at V came to 4 bases and at J to 9 bases, leaving 10 bases not matched to a gene. Germline CDR1 and CDR2: MGHDK and SYGVNS. This chain's CDR3 is CASSGLPGQGRSPLHF. As DNA, the CDR3 is TGTGCCAGCAGTGGGCTGCCGGGACAGGGACGTTCACCCCTCCACTTT. The variable domain in full, completed from reference TRBV25-1 and TRBJ1-6, reads EADIYQTPRYLVIGTGKKITLECSQTMGHDKMYWYQQDPGMELHLIHYSYGVNSTEKGDLSSESTVSRIRTEHFPLTLESARPSHTSQYLCASSGLPGQGRSPLHFGNGTRLTVT.

The chain links TRBV28 to TRBJ1-2; the D is unclear. The CDR3 consists of 14 residues. Germline V CDR1 and CDR2: MDHEN, SYDVKM. V dropped 6 bases and J dropped 7 bases, with 18 bases sitting between them. The CDR3 DNA reads TGTGCCAGCAGGGAAGGACTGCCCGAGGGTGGCTACACCTTC. It is translated as CASREGLPEGGYTF.

The gene calls are TRBV7-9 and TRBJ2-5, with 11 bases identical to TRBD2. Per the germline V gene, CDR1 is SEHNR and CDR2 is FQNEAQ (reference sequence). V gave up 1 base and J gave up 2 bases; unmatched junction bases: 12. The CDR3 totals 19 residues. DNA for the CDR3: TGTGCCAGCAGCTTAGGGGTGCCTAGCGGGGGGACCTGGCAAGAGACCCAGTACTTC. Amino acids: CASSLGVPSGGTWQETQYF.